The 23 T cell receptor beta chains presented below share a single source sample, sequenced in a study of cytomegalovirus exposure and HLA in healthy donors. The primer mix had 60 Vbeta and 13 Jbeta primers. The method was immunoSEQ multiplex PCR; TCRdb's version includes in-frame clones alone and lacks a portion of them. In the table there are around 130,000 clones, around 78% of which are singletons. The sequencing sample was made of PBMCs. Source of these receptors: a woman aged 50 to 60 in good health and CMV-seronegative.

J is TRBJ2-3 and V is TRBV5-4, with 10 nucleotides matching TRBD2. Per germline, CDR1 SGHNT and CDR2 YYREEE (reference sequence). J gave up 4 bases and V 4 bases, and 15 bases lay outside the gene matches. The CDR3 is 18 amino acids. The CDR3: CASSRGGSSGSFSDTQYF. In DNA, the CDR3 is TGTGCCAGCAGCAGGGGGGGCTCTAGCGGGAGTTTTTCAGATACGCAGTATTTT.

This clone was seen a single time. The chain carries TRBV2 and TRBJ1-3; TRBD1 is a possible D gene (6 bases). With 3 bases removed from V and 5 bases from J, the gap between germline ends came to 8 bases. The CDR3 runs to 13 residues. Per the germline V gene, CDR1 is SNHLY and CDR2 is FYNNEI. For the CDR3, the DNA is TGTGCCAGCAGTGAGGGGGCTCGAAACACCATATATTTT. Its translation is CASSEGARNTIYF.

The V gene is TRBV5-1, the J gene TRBJ2-3, with 12 bases fitting TRBD1. Germline values: CDR1 SGHRS, CDR2 YFSETQ. After removal of 4 bases from V and 0 bases from J, the junction contained 12 bases not matched to a gene. This CDR3 has 19 amino acids. For the CDR3, the DNA is TGCGCCAGCAGCCCGGGACAGGGGGCTCGGGGGTCTAGCACAGATACGCAGTATTTT. Translation gives CASSPGQGARGSSTDTQYF.

This clone was detected only a few times. J is TRBJ1-4 and V is TRBV15; D not certain. This CDR3 has 15 residues. Per the germline V gene, CDR1 is LNHNV and CDR2 is YYDKDF (reference sequence). V lost 0 bases to trimming and J lost 1 base, with 6 bases between them. CDR3 sequence: CATSRDRGTNEKLFF. The CDR3 DNA follows: TGTGCCACCAGCAGAGATCGGGGAACTAATGAAAAACTGTTTTTT. Full variable domain (missing parts from reference TRBV15 and TRBJ1-4): DAMVIQNPRYQVTQFGKPVTLSCSQTLNHNVMYWYQQKSSQAPKLLFHYYDKDFNNEADTPDNFQSRRPNTSFCFLDIRSPGLGDTAMYLCATSRDRGTNEKLFFGSGTQLSVL.

The chain joins TRBV5-6 to TRBJ1-3, with D perhaps matching TRBD1 (6 bases). V lost 2 bases and J 8 bases, leaving 11 bases between the germline ends. The CDR3 length is 13 residues. CDR1 is SGHDT and CDR2 is YYEEEE in the germline V gene. The CDR3 loop is CASSLQGRDTIYF. CDR3 bases: TGTGCCAGCAGCTTACAGGGAAGGGACACCATATATTTT.

This chain connects TRBV18 to TRBJ2-7; a possible D gene is TRBD1 (6 bases). The V end was cut by 3 bases, the J end by 0 bases, with 15 bases between. The germline CDR1 and CDR2 sequences are KGHSH and LQKENI. The CDR3 extends over 16 amino acids. DNA of the CDR3: TGTGCCAGCTCACCTATCCGGACAGATATCTCCTACGAGCAGTACGTC. Protein product: CASSPIRTDISYEQYV.

The chain carries TRBV11-2 and TRBJ2-2, with D unclear. CDR3 length: 13 amino acids. In germline, CDR1 is SGHAT, CDR2 FQNNGV. V lost 7 bases and J lost 1, with 7 bases in between. In DNA, the CDR3 is TGTGCCAGCAATCCAGAGAACACCGGGGAGCTGTTTTTT. This codes for CASNPENTGELFF.

The chain links TRBV14 to TRBJ2-2; a weak D match, TRBD2 (6 bases). With 2 bases removed from V and 2 bases from J, the gap between germline ends came to 9 bases. Germline V gene data show CDR1 as SGHDN and CDR2 as FVKESK. The CDR3 is made up of 15 amino acids. The CDR3 DNA reads as TGTGCCAGCAGCCAAATTAGCGGAAACACCGGGGAGCTGTTTTTT. Amino acid sequence: CASSQISGNTGELFF.

This clone occurred a few times. This chain joins TRBV15 and TRBJ2-7; D uncertain. The CDR3 is made up of 14 amino acids. V dropped 5 bases and J dropped 4 bases, with 15 bases sitting between them. Germline CDR1 reads LNHNV; CDR2 reads YYDKDF (reference sequence). Here the CDR3 DNA reads TGTGCCACCAGCGTTCAACTGGGCAGTTACGAGCAGTACGTC. Amino acid sequence: CATSVQLGSYEQYV.

The gene calls are TRBV10-3 and TRBJ1-4; a weak D match, TRBD1 (6 bases). Germline V gene lookup returns CDR1 ENHRY and CDR2 SYGVKD. V gave up 9 bases and J gave up 0 bases, with 8 bases separating them. The length of the CDR3 is 13 residues. Here the CDR3 DNA reads TGTGCCATTGCAGGGGCAACTAATGAAAAACTGTTTTTT. Translation gives CAIAGATNEKLFF.

The chain is built from TRBV28 and TRBJ2-3, with 9 bases lining up with TRBD2. V dropped 2 bases and J dropped 2; count of bases not matched to a gene: 14. This CDR3 comprises 19 residues. From germline, CDR1 is MDHEN and CDR2 SYDVKM. This CDR3 reads CASSLVPRIVAGVTDTQYF. The CDR3 DNA follows: TGTGCCAGCAGTTTAGTACCCCGGATCGTAGCGGGGGTCACAGATACGCAGTATTTT.

V is TRBV2 and J is TRBJ2-3; 8 bases match TRBD2. CDR1 is SNHLY, CDR2 FYNNEI, per germline. CDR3 length: 18 amino acids. Trimming removed 4 bases from V and 1 base from J; junction bases left unmatched: 13. CDR3 sequence reads: CASSVRLGSGVRTDTQYF. The CDR3 DNA sequence: TGTGCCAGCAGTGTACGACTGGGTAGCGGGGTCCGCACAGATACGCAGTATTTT.

CDR3 amino acids: CASSQGGVRDTQYF. The CDR3 DNA follows: TGCGCCAGCAGCCAAGGGGGGGTTAGAGATACGCAGTATTTT. The chain employs TRBV4-3 and TRBJ2-3, with D possibly TRBD2 on 6 matching bases. Looked up from germline, CDR1 is LGHNA and CDR2 is YSLEER. V was cut by 1 base and J by 5 bases, with 10 bases left in between. This CDR3 has 14 amino acids.

The chain joins TRBV5-6 to TRBJ1-2, with TRBD1 identical over 7 bases. J gave up 3 bases and V 0 bases, and 5 bases lay outside the gene matches. This CDR3 spans 15 amino acids. Germline V gives CDR1 SGHDT, CDR2 YYEEEE. The chain's CDR3 is CASSLGGGLDYGYTF. The CDR3 bases are TGTGCCAGCAGCTTGGGAGGGGGCTTGGACTATGGCTACACCTTC. The whole variable domain, remainder taken from reference TRBV5-6 and TRBJ1-2, is DAGVTQSPTHLIKTRGQQVTLRCSPKSGHDTVSWYQQALGQGPQFIFQYYEEEERQRGNFPDRFSGHQFPNYSSELNVNALLLGDSALYLCASSLGGGLDYGYTFGSGTRLTVV.

This rearrangement joins TRBV2 to TRBJ2-3, with 8 bases aligning to TRBD2. This CDR3 spans 14 amino acids. The V gene end was trimmed by 6 bases and the J gene end by 0 bases; junction bases not matched to a gene: 2. Germline CDR1 is SNHLY and CDR2 is FYNNEI. As DNA, the CDR3 is TGTGCCAGCAGCCGACTAGCGAGCACAGATACGCAGTATTTT. Encoded protein: CASSRLASTDTQYF.

This chain connects TRBV10-1 to TRBJ2-7; D perhaps matches TRBD2 (6 bases). Looked up from germline, CDR1 is WNHNN and CDR2 is SYGVQD (reference sequence). This CDR3 contains 12 residues. The ends were cut back, 8 bases at V and 2 bases at J, with 10 bases in the middle. The chain's CDR3 is CASAQRAYEQYV. The CDR3 coding sequence is TGCGCCAGCGCCCAGCGGGCCTACGAGCAGTACGTC.

The chain has TRBV7-9 and TRBJ1-5; perhaps TRBD1 as D (5 bases). Germline CDR1 is SEHNR and CDR2 is FQNEAQ (reference sequence). CDR3 length equals 18 residues. V lost 1 base to trimming and J lost 2 bases, with 18 bases between them. DNA of the CDR3: TGTGCCAGCAGCTTAGGGGCGGGGGGGGTGGGTGGCAATCAGCCCCAGCATTTT. Its protein product is CASSLGAGGVGGNQPQHF.

In its sample, this clone was seen once. CDR3 in DNA: TGTGCCAGCAGTTTAGGGACAGTCGGCACTGAAGCTTTCTTT. Protein sequence: CASSLGTVGTEAFF. This sequence joins TRBV27 and TRBJ1-1; 7 nucleotides agree with TRBD1. The CDR3 consists of 14 residues. Germline V CDR1 and CDR2: MNHEY, SMNVEV (reference sequence). The V and J ends lost 2 bases and 4 bases, in that order; junction bases with no gene match: 4.

The V call is TRBV5-8, the J call TRBJ2-7; 8 bases fit TRBD2. Trimming cost V 0 bases and J 2 bases; bases outside gene matches: 7. This CDR3 is 16 amino acids long. Germline CDR1 is SGHTS and CDR2 is YDEGEE. CDR3: CASSLERLAPTYEQYF. CDR3 coding DNA: TGTGCCAGCAGCTTGGAGAGACTAGCGCCTACCTACGAGCAGTACTTC.

This clone was recorded a few times. CDR3 loop: CASSQDRDRPFYGYTF. The DNA of the CDR3 is TGTGCCAGCAGCCAAGACCGGGACAGACCCTTCTATGGCTACACCTTC. V is TRBV4-2 and J is TRBJ1-2; 7 bases map to TRBD1. V was pared by 0 bases and J by 4 bases, with 8 bases of the junction left unmatched. From germline, CDR1 is LGHNA and CDR2 YNFKEQ. The CDR3 is 16 amino acids.

The chain combines TRBV19 with TRBJ1-2, with 7 bases that match TRBD1. The ends lost 8 bases at V and 1 base at J; junction bases unmatched: 1. Germline V gives CDR1 LNHDA, CDR2 SQIVND (reference sequence). This CDR3 spans 12 amino acids. In DNA, the CDR3 is TGTGCCAGTCACAGGGGTAACTATGGCTACACCTTC. It yields the protein CASHRGNYGYTF.

This sequence joins TRBV2 and TRBJ2-1; perhaps TRBD2 as D (6 bases). This CDR3 spans 15 amino acids. Germline V gives CDR1 SNHLY, CDR2 FYNNEI. V dropped 5 bases and J dropped 4 bases, with 15 bases sitting between them. The CDR3 region is CASSPRDSHYNEQFF. In DNA form, the CDR3 reads TGTGCCAGCAGTCCTCGGGACTCCCATTACAATGAGCAGTTCTTC.

DNA of the CDR3: TGTGCCAGCAGTGATTGGGTTCCAGGGCCTAAAGAAGCTTTCTTT. Residues: CASSDWVPGPKEAFF. V and J are TRBV25-1 and TRBJ1-1, with D possibly TRBD1 on 5 matching bases. The CDR3 runs to 15 residues. From germline, CDR1 is MGHDK and CDR2 SYGVNS. The ends were cut back, 3 bases at V and 8 bases at J, with 19 bases in the middle.